At least ten counts were recorded for the clone carrying this TCR beta chain. The authors amplified TCR beta CDR3 regions from RNA transcripts. Second-round multiplex PCR came after first-round RT-PCR with HTBI primers. MiXCR, run by TCRdb on the multiplex PCR reads, gives a single entry per CDR3 protein. Of about 740,000 distinct CDR3 sequences detected, 40% appear once; the ten largest clones hold 40% to 45%. The V gene's germline CDR1 is SGDLS and CDR2 YYNGEE. The ends lost 2 bases at V and 8 bases at J; junction bases unmatched: 5. There are 13 residues in the CDR3. This sample is drawn from a study of Graves' ophthalmopathy and Graves' hyperthyroidism. At the level of the study: Sampling took place at initial diagnosis, with peripheral blood obtained before any treatment.

Sequencing was performed on peripheral blood. The sequence derives from an adult man with Graves' ophthalmopathy. This chain links TRBV9 with TRBJ2-5; 8 nucleotides agree with TRBD2. The CDR3 nucleotides are TGTGCCAGCAGCGTCGGGGGGGCGTACACCCAGTACTTC. Its translation is CASSVGGAYTQYF.